Below are 5 T cell receptor beta chains sequenced from a single sample in a study of blood T cell repertoires in COVID-19. Measured with immunoSEQ multiplex PCR; TCRdb has only the in-frame clones, and not every one. The sample has 140,000 to 150,000 clones, around 82% seen once; the top ten hold 10% to 15%. Specimen: peripheral blood. These receptors were collected from a man between 60 and 75 years old with active or convalescent COVID-19.

This clone was detected a few times. The chain recombines TRBV6-6 with TRBJ2-7; a weak D match, TRBD2 (5 bases). The V gene lost 2 bases and the J gene lost 2 bases, with 16 bases spanning the gap. The CDR3 contains 16 residues. Germline V CDR1 and CDR2: MNHNY, SVGAGI (reference sequence). CDR3 in DNA: TGTGCCAGCAGTTACGGTTTGAGCGTGAGGGCCTACGAGCAGTACTTC. Translating it yields CASSYGLSVRAYEQYF.

V gene TRBV20-1 combines with J gene TRBJ2-7; 9 bases fit TRBD2. CDR3 length equals 15 residues. V shed 3 bases and J 6 bases; nucleotides not matched to a gene: 12. Germline assignment: CDR1 DFQATT and CDR2 SNEGSKA (reference sequence). The CDR3 region is CSASGVAGVEGEQYF. CDR3 DNA sequence: TGCAGTGCTAGTGGGGTAGCGGGAGTTGAGGGCGAGCAGTACTTC.

V is TRBV7-2 and J is TRBJ1-3, with D possibly matching TRBD1 (5 bases). The V end was cut by 5 bases, the J end by 1 base, with 12 bases between. The germline CDR1 and CDR2 sequences are SGHTA and FQGNSA. CDR3 length: 15 amino acids. The CDR3 sequence is CASSPGRGSGNTIYF. As DNA, the CDR3 is TGTGCCAGCAGCCCCGGAAGGGGATCTGGAAACACCATATATTTT.

The chain has TRBV5-4 and TRBJ1-2, with unresolved D. V was shortened by 4 bases and J by 4 bases, with 11 bases between the two germline ends. CDR1 is SGHNT, CDR2 YYREEE, per germline (reference sequence). The CDR3 extends over 13 amino acids. CDR3 sequence (DNA): TGTGCCAGCAGCCCCGACATATCCTATGGCTACACCTTC. Its protein product is CASSPDISYGYTF.

The V gene is TRBV28, the J gene TRBJ1-2, with TRBD1 matching over 7 bases. J gave up 7 bases and V 5 bases, and 10 bases lay outside the gene matches. The CDR3 is 14 residues long. CDR1 is MDHEN, CDR2 SYDVKM, per germline. DNA for the CDR3: TGTGCCAGCAGTCTCCGAGGACAGGCGGGTGGCTACACCTTC. Translation: CASSLRGQAGGYTF.